The 2 T cell receptor beta chains in this list originate from one sample, sequenced in a study of blood T cells in healthy people across ages (dated by TCRdb to between 2014 and 2016). The library was obtained by 5' RACE. The run used an Illumina HiSeq 2500. The second PCR ran for roughly 7 to 11 cycles and used a J-beta primer mix along with a sample-barcoded 5' primer. TCRdb cleaned the public reads at Q25 with fastp, built clones with MiXCR and kept in-frame beta chains. Rows with one shared CDR3 protein collapse into an entry with the most common genes and DNA. Counted in this sample were around 1,500,000 distinct CDR3 sequences; 42% of them appeared once. Clones ranked in the top ten supply 7.9% of the sample. Sequencing was carried out using blood. The receptors stem from a woman between 18 and 29 years old in good health.

CDR3 bases: TGTGCCAGCAGTTCGCCCGGGGCTGCTCCCTGGTATGGCTACACCTTC. It specifies CASSSPGAAPWYGYTF. The chain couples TRBV27 to TRBJ1-2; a weak D match, TRBD1 (5 bases). This CDR3 spans 16 amino acids. V lost 4 bases and J lost 5, with 20 bases in between. Germline CDR1 is MNHEY and CDR2 is SMNVEV (reference sequence).

This clonotype was counted a few times. The chain employs TRBV20-1 and TRBJ2-3, with 10 bases aligning to TRBD2. The V gene's germline CDR1 is DFQATT and CDR2 SNEGSKA (reference sequence). V trimming: 6 bases; J trimming: 5 bases; junction bases outside the gene matches: 11. The CDR3 is 15 amino acids. CDR3 bases: TGCAGTGCCAAAACCAGCGGGGGGGCCCTAGATACGCAGTATTTT. This codes for CSAKTSGGALDTQYF.